Below are 11 T cell receptor beta chains sequenced from a single sample in a study of T cell repertoires in ileal Crohn's disease. The method was immunoSEQ multiplex PCR; TCRdb's version includes in-frame clones alone and lacks a portion of them. The profile shows roughly 15,000 clones, more than 75% of them singletons. Time point given: inflamed ileum from the surgical specimen. What was sequenced was ileal tissue. These receptors were collected from an adult with Crohn's disease.

The chain joins TRBV6-4 to TRBJ2-3, with 8 bases matching TRBD2. The CDR3 extends over 15 amino acids. V shed 6 bases, J shed 1 base, and the junction held 6 bases outside the gene matches. Germline V gene lookup returns CDR1 MRHNA and CDR2 SNTAGT. The CDR3 protein is CASSDISGGTDTQYF. The DNA for the CDR3 is TGTGCCAGCAGCGACATTAGCGGGGGCACAGATACGCAGTATTTT.

The chain employs TRBV6-4 and TRBJ2-2; D is possibly TRBD2 (5 bases). CDR3 length equals 13 residues. The germline gives CDR1 MRHNA, CDR2 SNTAGT. V was trimmed by 6 bases and J by 4 bases, leaving 9 bases between them. This CDR3 reads CASRPGFTGELFF. CDR3 DNA: TGTGCCAGCAGACCGGGGTTCACCGGGGAGCTGTTTTTT.

This rearrangement joins TRBV29-1 to TRBJ2-5; a possible D gene is TRBD2 (6 bases). The germline V gene has CDR1 SQVTM and CDR2 ANQGSEA. This CDR3 is 15 amino acids long. Trimming took 6 bases from V and 5 from J, leaving 22 bases between them. The CDR3 DNA reads TGCAGCGTGGAGGCGTACCGGGAGCAGCAGGAGACCCAGTACTTC. This gives the protein CSVEAYREQQETQYF. Supplemented by reference TRBV29-1 and TRBJ2-5, the full variable domain reads SAVISQKPSRDICQRGTSLTIQCQVDSQVTMMFWYRQQPGQSLTLIATANQGSEATYESGFVIDKFPISRPNLTFSTLTVSNMSPEDSSIYLCSVEAYREQQETQYFGPGTRLLVL.

The genes are TRBV10-3 and TRBJ2-1, with 11 bases that match TRBD2. The CDR3 totals 17 residues. Per germline, CDR1 ENHRY and CDR2 SYGVKD. Germline trimming cut 3 bases from V and 3 bases from J; bases unmatched to any gene: 7. The CDR3 region has the DNA TGTGCCATCAGTGACCCGTCCGGGACTAGCGGCTACAATGAGCAGTTCTTC. Protein sequence: CAISDPSGTSGYNEQFF.

The V gene is TRBV7-8, the J gene TRBJ1-1; D ambiguous. The germline V and J ends were trimmed by 5 bases and 4 bases, with 17 bases remaining between them. Germline-derived CDR1 and CDR2 are SGHVS and FQNEAQ. CDR3 size: 15 residues. The CDR3 loop is CASSPREPPGTEAFF. The CDR3 DNA is TGTGCCAGCAGCCCCCGTGAACCGCCGGGCACTGAAGCTTTCTTT.

This sequence joins TRBV2 and TRBJ1-2; weak D call: TRBD1 (5 bases). Trimming removed 3 bases from V and 4 bases from J, with 12 bases in between. Germline V gives CDR1 SNHLY, CDR2 FYNNEI. The CDR3 covers 14 residues. CDR3 in DNA: TGTGCCAGCAGTGACAGGGTTGGGAGCTATGGCTACACCTTC. Translated, it gives CASSDRVGSYGYTF.

The chain combines TRBV4-1 with TRBJ2-1; TRBD2 matches 8 bases. The V gene end was trimmed by 0 bases and the J gene end by 8 bases; junction bases not matched to a gene: 12. From germline, CDR1 is MGHRA and CDR2 YSYEKL. The CDR3 is 17 amino acids. The CDR3 reads CASSQESGGLGRDEQFF. DNA of the CDR3: TGCGCCAGCAGCCAAGAATCCGGGGGACTAGGGCGGGATGAGCAGTTCTTC.

The chain links TRBV6-5 to TRBJ1-2, with D possibly matching TRBD1 (5 bases). The V gene lost 5 bases and the J gene lost 4 bases, with 8 bases spanning the gap. The germline V gene encodes CDR1 MNHEY and CDR2 SVGAGI. This CDR3 is built from 12 residues. DNA of the CDR3: TGTGCCAGCAGTCAAACAGGCTATGGCTACACCTTC. It specifies CASSQTGYGYTF.

The chain is built from TRBV9 and TRBJ2-1; 10 bases map to TRBD1. Germline trimming cut 3 bases from V and 2 bases from J; bases unmatched to any gene: 8. The germline gives CDR1 SGDLS, CDR2 YYNGEE. The length of the CDR3 is 17 residues. CDR3 sequence reads: CASSAVRGTGAYNEQFF. The DNA for the CDR3 is TGTGCCAGCAGCGCCGTTAGGGGGACAGGGGCCTACAATGAGCAGTTCTTC.

The rearrangement links TRBV15 to TRBJ1-1, with 8 bases aligning to TRBD1. CDR1 is LNHNV, CDR2 YYDKDF, per germline (reference sequence). The V gene end was trimmed by 2 bases and the J gene end by 3 bases; junction bases not matched to a gene: 11. The CDR3 is 17 amino acids. CDR3 DNA: TGTGCCACCAGCAGAAGTAACTCAGGGGGCAGGGACACTGAAGCTTTCTTT. Protein sequence: CATSRSNSGGRDTEAFF.

The chain couples TRBV12-1 to TRBJ1-1. TRBV12-1 is assigned pseudogene status. The CDR3 covers 15 residues. The CDR3 sequence is CASSSTRVGDTEAFF. The CDR3 DNA is TGTGCCAGCAGCTCTACCAGGGTCGGGGATACTGAAGCTTTCTTT.